Listed here is a single T cell receptor (beta chain). Its antigen is not known. These data belong to a study of PD-L1 blockade in urothelial cancer. Whole-study context: About nine tenths of the roughly 29 patients comprised males who had bladder-origin urothelial cancer. Specimens of blood held a median count of about 140,000 T cells. Previous chemotherapy exposure amounted to 0 to 3 regimens for patients. Study-level findings and limits: Sub-median blood TCR clonality before treatment predicted longer survival.

The CDR3 spans 18 residues. The V segment lost 4 bases and the J segment 0 bases; nucleotides outside the gene matches: 16. Germline V lookup: CDR1 SGHRS, CDR2 YFSETQ. Libraries were prepared by immunoSEQ multiplex PCR; TCRdb keeps only in-frame clonotypes and omits some of them. This table has 85,000 to 90,000 clones, about 83% appearing once. Time point defined: pretreatment peripheral blood. The sequencing here drew on PBMCs, taken around atezolizumab (anti-PD-L1) treatment. This TCR was sampled from a man between 60 and 75 years old with urothelial cancer. This chain connects TRBV5-1 to TRBJ2-7; TRBD1 aligns across 7 bases. The CDR3 DNA reads as TGCGCCAGCAGCGCCTCGATAACCGGGACAGCCACCTCCTACGAGCAGTACTTC. Translating it yields CASSASITGTATSYEQYF. The entire variable domain, with the rest obtained from reference TRBV5-1 and TRBJ2-7, is as follows: KAGVTQTPRYLIKTRGQQVTLSCSPISGHRSVSWYQQTPGQGLQFLFEYFSETQRNKGNFPGRFSGRQFSNSRSEMNVSTLELGDSALYLCASSASITGTATSYEQYFGPGTRLTVT.